These 30 T cell receptor beta chains were all obtained from the same sample, sequenced in a study of brain T cells in children with intractable seizures. The repertoire was sequenced with immunoSEQ multiplex PCR; TCRdb's copy has only in-frame clones and lacks some. The top ten clones hold roughly 5.8% of a sample with hundreds of thousands of clones, about 94% of them seen once. The time point here: blood from clinic visit 5 months post-surgery; TSC patient then seizure free. The starting material was peripheral blood, obtained roughly 5 months after surgery. All receptors come from a boy under three years old with tuberous sclerosis and intractable seizures.

This sequence joins TRBV10-1 and TRBJ2-5, with 7 positions matching TRBD2. Germline CDR1 reads WNHNN; CDR2 reads SYGVQD (reference sequence). This CDR3 region has 15 residues. V lost 0 bases to trimming and J lost 4 bases; unmatched junction nucleotides: 5. The CDR3 bases are TGCGCCAGCAGTGAGTCGGGAGGGCTCGGAGAGACCCAGTACTTC. Its translation is CASSESGGLGETQYF.

This clone was detected a few times. V gene TRBV4-1 combines with J gene TRBJ1-2; tentatively, D is TRBD1 (5 bases). Per germline, CDR1 MGHRA and CDR2 YSYEKL. The CDR3 runs 13 residues. Trimming took 0 bases from V and 14 from J, leaving 16 bases between them. CDR3 nucleotides: TGCGCCAGCAGCCAAGATGAGGGGTATCGAAGGACCTTC. Translation: CASSQDEGYRRTF.

This chain joins TRBV24-1 and TRBJ2-1; D is uncertain. The CDR3 loop spans 13 amino acids. Germline lookup yields CDR1 KGHDR and CDR2 SFDVKD. Between the trimmed V and J ends, which lost 1 base and 7 bases, there was a span of 7 bases. This CDR3 reads CATSDFLENEQFF. Written as DNA, the CDR3 is TGTGCCACCAGTGATTTTTTAGAAAATGAGCAGTTCTTC.

Written as DNA, the CDR3 is TGTGCCAGCAGTTACCGGCTAGGACTAGCGCCGGAGCTGTTTTTT. It codes for CASSYRLGLAPELFF. The chain employs TRBV6-2 or TRBV6-3 and TRBJ2-2, with 9 bases that match TRBD2. The germline V gene encodes CDR1 MNHEY and CDR2 SVGEGT. Trimming removed 2 bases from V and 10 bases from J; junction bases left unmatched: 8. The CDR3 has 15 residues.

CDR3 in amino acids: CASSPRHGQGGTEAFF. Written as DNA, the CDR3 is TGTGCCAGCAGCCCCCGTCACGGACAGGGAGGCACTGAAGCTTTCTTT. This chain joins TRBV11-2 and TRBJ1-1, with 8 bases fitting TRBD1. The CDR3 is 16 residues long. Germline V gene lookup returns CDR1 SGHAT and CDR2 FQNNGV. The junction had 12 bases not matched to a gene; V was cut back by 5 bases and J by 4 bases.

This rearrangement joins TRBV30 to TRBJ2-1, with D perhaps matching TRBD2 (6 bases). Trimming cost V 0 bases and J 10 bases, with 22 bases left between them. Germline V gene sequence: CDR1 GTSNPN, CDR2 SVGIG (reference sequence). CDR3 length equals 16 residues. CDR3 protein: CAWSVPQVSGGEEQFF. Written as DNA, the CDR3 is TGTGCCTGGAGTGTTCCTCAAGTTAGCGGCGGCGAAGAGCAGTTCTTC.

V and J are TRBV5-1 and TRBJ1-4; 8 nucleotides agree with TRBD1. The germline gives CDR1 SGHRS, CDR2 YFSETQ. CDR3 length equals 14 residues. J lost 6 bases, V lost 4 bases, and 5 bases had no gene match. CDR3 bases: TGCGCCAGCAGCGCGGACAGGGACTATGAAAAACTGTTTTTT. Translated: CASSADRDYEKLFF. The whole variable domain, filled in from reference TRBV5-1 and TRBJ1-4, reads KAGVTQTPRYLIKTRGQQVTLSCSPISGHRSVSWYQQTPGQGLQFLFEYFSETQRNKGNFPGRFSGRQFSNSRSEMNVSTLELGDSALYLCASSADRDYEKLFFGSGTQLSVL.

This clone came up a few times. V gene TRBV7-9 combines with J gene TRBJ2-7; the D call may be TRBD1 or TRBD2 (6 bases each). Trimming removed 4 bases from V and 5 bases from J, with 24 bases in between. This CDR3 is built from 17 residues. The germline gives CDR1 SEHNR, CDR2 FQNEAQ (reference sequence). The CDR3 coding sequence is TGTGCCAGCAGCTCGGGGGCCGGGGACACTAGGGGCCACGAGCAGTACTTC. It codes for CASSSGAGDTRGHEQYF.

The chain employs TRBV24-1 and TRBJ2-1; 7 bases agree with TRBD1. This CDR3 region has 15 residues. CDR1 and CDR2 (germline): KGHDR, SFDVKD. V lost 5 bases to trimming and J lost 5 bases; unmatched junction nucleotides: 8. In DNA form, the CDR3 reads TGTGCCACCAGTGCCGCTCGGGACAGTGACAATGAGCAGTTCTTC. Protein sequence: CATSAARDSDNEQFF.

This clone appeared once. The CDR3 DNA is TGCGCCAGCAGCCAAGCCTGGGGGACCGACCAAGAGACCCAGTACTTC. It translates to CASSQAWGTDQETQYF. The chain recombines TRBV5-1 with TRBJ2-5, with D perhaps being TRBD1 or TRBD2 (5 bases each). Trimming cost V 4 bases and J 0 bases, with 16 bases left between them. This CDR3 region has 16 residues. CDR1 is SGHRS and CDR2 is YFSETQ in the germline V gene.

DNA of the CDR3: TGTGCCAGCAGTTTGGGGGCTATAGGGGAAAAACTGTTTTTT. It codes for CASSLGAIGEKLFF. The chain is built from TRBV27 and TRBJ1-4; weak D call: TRBD1 (6 bases). Trimming cost V 3 bases and J 8 bases, with 13 bases left between them. CDR1 is MNHEY and CDR2 is SMNVEV in the germline V gene (reference sequence). This CDR3 has 14 residues. Combining the CDR3 with reference TRBV27 and TRBJ1-4 gives the whole variable domain EAQVTQNPRYLITVTGKKLTVTCSQNMNHEYMSWYRQDPGLGLRQIYYSMNVEVTDKGDVPEGYKVSRKEKRNFPLILESPSPNQTSLYFCASSLGAIGEKLFFGSGTQLSVL.

For the CDR3, the DNA is TGTGCCAGCAGCCAATCCGGGAATTTGGATGAGCAGTTCTTC. The encoded protein is CASSQSGNLDEQFF. The V gene is TRBV4-2, the J gene TRBJ2-1; D possibly corresponds to TRBD2 (5 bases). The CDR3 has 14 amino acids. Trimming shortened V by 2 bases and J by 8 bases, and 13 bases separated the two germline ends. Germline lookup yields CDR1 LGHNA and CDR2 YNFKEQ.

V usage is TRBV18 and J usage is TRBJ1-4; unclear D gene. Germline V gene lookup returns CDR1 KGHSH and CDR2 LQKENI. Trimming cost V 3 bases and J 5 bases, with 13 bases left between them. The CDR3 runs to 15 residues. The CDR3 sequence: CASSPNPGPNEKLFF. The CDR3 DNA is TGTGCCAGCTCACCGAATCCAGGACCGAATGAAAAACTGTTTTTT.

The chain uses TRBV10-2 and TRBJ2-1, with D perhaps TRBD2 (5 bases). The CDR3 sequence is 14 residues long. V was cut by 5 bases and J by 7 bases, with 15 bases left in between. Per the germline V gene, CDR1 is WSHSY and CDR2 is SAAADI. CDR3 residues: CASSPLGRGNEQFF. In nucleotides, the CDR3 is TGCGCCAGCAGTCCACTAGGACGAGGGAATGAGCAGTTCTTC.

The chain is built from TRBV27 and TRBJ2-6; 9 positions agree with TRBD1. Germline CDR1 is MNHEY and CDR2 is SMNVEV (reference sequence). CDR3 size: 17 residues. J lost 2 bases, V lost 5 bases, and 7 bases had no gene match. The CDR3, as DNA: TGTGCCAGCAGTCCCCGGGACAGGGCCACTGGGGCCAACGTCCTGACTTTC. This codes for CASSPRDRATGANVLTF.

The genes are TRBV19 and TRBJ2-4; no clear D. V lost 4 bases and J lost 0, with 13 bases in between. Germline CDR1 LNHDA, CDR2 SQIVND (reference sequence). This CDR3 is built from 16 residues. CDR3 protein: CASSSVIHLAKNIQYF. CDR3 sequence (DNA): TGTGCCAGTAGTAGCGTAATCCATTTAGCCAAAAACATTCAGTACTTC.

The gene calls are TRBV12-5 and TRBJ2-2, with 7 bases fitting TRBD1. V was pared by 6 bases and J by 2 bases, with 9 bases of the junction left unmatched. CDR1 is LGHNT, CDR2 FRNRAP, per germline. The CDR3 runs to 16 residues. The CDR3 bases are TGTGCTAGTGGCTTGACCGGGACAGCCAACACCGGGGAGCTGTTTTTT. Amino acid sequence: CASGLTGTANTGELFF.

The rearrangement links TRBV5-8 to TRBJ1-5, with D perhaps TRBD1 (6 bases). Per the germline V gene, CDR1 is SGHTS and CDR2 is YDEGEE. Trimming stripped 0 bases from V and 2 bases from J, with 12 bases between. The CDR3 runs to 16 residues. The CDR3 is CASSLVRGQGNQPQHF. Here the CDR3 DNA reads TGTGCCAGCAGCTTGGTGCGGGGGCAGGGCAATCAGCCCCAGCATTTT. Drawing the rest from reference TRBV5-8 and TRBJ1-5, the complete variable domain is EAGVTQSPTHLIKTRGQQATLRCSPISGHTSVYWYQQALGLGLQFLLWYDEGEERNRGNFPPRFSGRQFPNYSSELNVNALELEDSALYLCASSLVRGQGNQPQHFGDGTRLSIL.

The V gene is TRBV5-4, the J gene TRBJ2-1, with 8 bases aligning to TRBD1. V lost 5 bases to trimming and J lost 9 bases; unmatched junction nucleotides: 13. Looked up from germline, CDR1 is SGHNT and CDR2 is YYREEE (reference sequence). CDR3 length: 15 residues. CDR3 protein: CASREGTGSRIEQFF. The CDR3 region has the DNA TGTGCCAGCAGGGAAGGGACAGGTAGCCGGATTGAGCAGTTCTTC.

This clone was seen just once. The chain couples TRBV19 to TRBJ2-2; 11 bases align to TRBD2. CDR1 is LNHDA, CDR2 SQIVND, per germline (reference sequence). The trim removed 5 bases at V and 6 bases at J, leaving 14 bases unmatched. The CDR3 contains 18 residues. The CDR3: CASSLRSGRAVGSGELFF. In DNA form, the CDR3 reads TGTGCCAGTAGTCTCCGTAGCGGGAGGGCCGTCGGCTCCGGGGAGCTGTTTTTT.

The chain couples TRBV12-3 or TRBV12-4 to TRBJ2-5; D not resolved. The V gene lost 6 bases and the J gene lost 2 bases, with 10 bases spanning the gap. This CDR3 has 13 amino acids. The CDR3 sequence: CASRQTRQETQYF. The CDR3 region has the DNA TGTGCCAGCAGACAGACTCGGCAAGAGACCCAGTACTTC.

This clone appeared a few times. The chain couples TRBV7-9 to TRBJ2-7; D may match TRBD1 or TRBD2 (5 bases each). This CDR3 region has 14 residues. The germline V gene encodes CDR1 SEHNR and CDR2 FQNEAQ (reference sequence). V was clipped by 2 bases and J by 5 bases, with 13 bases between them. CDR3 in DNA: TGTGCCAGCAGCTTATGGGCTAGCAGGGACGAGCAGTACTTC. Its translation is CASSLWASRDEQYF. Combining the CDR3 with reference TRBV7-9 and TRBJ2-7 gives the whole variable domain DTGVSQNPRHKITKRGQNVTFRCDPISEHNRLYWYRQTLGQGPEFLTYFQNEAQLEKSRLLSDRFSAERPKGSFSTLEIQRTEQGDSAMYLCASSLWASRDEQYFGPGTRLTVT.

The chain carries TRBV11-3 and TRBJ2-7; TRBD2 might be the D (6 bases). Trimming pared 1 base from V and 2 bases from J, leaving 21 bases between. The CDR3 contains 18 residues. Germline values: CDR1 SGHNT, CDR2 YENEEA. The CDR3 DNA follows: TGTGCCAGCAGCTTAGCGGGCCTAGCGAGTCGACACCCCTACGAGCAGTACTTC. It encodes CASSLAGLASRHPYEQYF.

The genes are TRBV19 and TRBJ1-2; tentative D call: TRBD1 (5 bases). Trimming cost V 5 bases and J 2 bases, with 9 bases left between them. Germline-derived CDR1 and CDR2 are LNHDA and SQIVND (reference sequence). The CDR3 totals 13 residues. The CDR3 spells CASSPDRNYGYTF. The DNA of the CDR3 is TGTGCCAGTAGTCCCGACAGAAACTATGGCTACACCTTC.

The chain has TRBV13 and TRBJ2-7; D unresolved. The length of the CDR3 is 16 residues. Germline-derived CDR1 and CDR2 are PRHDT and FYEKMQ (reference sequence). Deletions cut 5 bases from V and 1 base from J, with 18 bases between. CDR3 nucleotides: TGTGCCAGCAGCGATAGCACAGAGAAAATATCCTACGAGCAGTACTTC. Translation: CASSDSTEKISYEQYF.

V gene TRBV29-1 combines with J gene TRBJ2-7, with D perhaps matching TRBD1 (6 bases). With 7 bases removed from V and 2 bases from J, the gap between germline ends came to 12 bases. Germline V gene lookup returns CDR1 SQVTM and CDR2 ANQGSEA. CDR3 length equals 12 residues. CDR3 coding DNA: TGCAGCGCCCACGGACAGACCTACGAGCAGTACTTC. Amino acid sequence: CSAHGQTYEQYF.

The chain is built from TRBV9 and TRBJ2-7; 9 positions agree with TRBD1. Losses at the gene ends were 3 bases for V and 7 bases for J; bases not matched to a gene: 5. Germline V gene lookup returns CDR1 SGDLS and CDR2 YYNGEE. There are 13 residues in the CDR3. The CDR3 nucleotides are TGTGCCAGCAGCGCACAGGGGGCAAATGAGCAGTACTTC. This translates into CASSAQGANEQYF.

CDR3 sequence (DNA): TGTGCCAGCAGCCAAGAGAGTTGGACTAGCGTGAGACTCACCGGGGAGCTGTTTTTT. It specifies CASSQESWTSVRLTGELFF. The chain uses TRBV4-2 and TRBJ2-2, with 9 bases matching TRBD2. The CDR3 has 19 amino acids. Germline lookup yields CDR1 LGHNA and CDR2 YNFKEQ. J lost 4 bases, V lost 0 bases, and 12 bases had no gene match.

This sequence joins TRBV27 and TRBJ1-6; D might be TRBD1 (5 bases). The CDR3 has 17 residues. The V gene lost 4 bases and the J gene lost 4 bases, with 17 bases spanning the gap. Per germline, CDR1 MNHEY and CDR2 SMNVEV (reference sequence). CDR3 protein: CASSSMRGTLYNSPLHF. CDR3 in DNA: TGTGCCAGCAGTTCAATGCGCGGGACCCTGTATAATTCACCCCTCCACTTT.

The chain carries TRBV3-1 (or the pseudogene TRBV3-2) and TRBJ2-3, with 7 positions matching TRBD1. CDR3 length equals 17 residues. Per germline, CDR1 LGHDT and CDR2 YNNKEL (reference sequence). The J segment lost 2 bases and the V segment lost 0 bases, leaving 8 bases of the junction unmatched. In DNA, the CDR3 is TGTGCCAGCAGCCAAGATAATGAGGGGGCCTACACAGATACGCAGTATTTT. Translating gives CASSQDNEGAYTDTQYF.